A selection of T cell receptor beta chains follows, all from one sample in a study of control samples from healthy donors and cancer patients. Data came from immunoSEQ multiplex PCR; TCRdb stores just in-frame clones and leaves some out. The table has over 120,000 clones, about 93% seen once. The specimen was PBMCs. The source is a man between 60 and 70 years old with colorectal cancer. Each CDR3 is given with its conserved first and last residue. D genes are given only for firm matches. The listing skips clone size in some rows; elsewhere it reads once, few, many or a size class.

J gene: TRBJ2-3; D gene: -; V gene: TRBV10-2; clone size: -; CDR3 DNA: TGCGCCAGCAGTGAAGTCCCAGGGGGCGGGACGGGGGGGCCTGATACGCAGTATTTT; CDR3 protein: CASSEVPGGGTGGPDTQYF
J gene: TRBJ2-5; D gene: TRBD1; V gene: TRBV5-1; clone size: once; CDR3 DNA: TGCGCCAGCAACGACAGGGGCCTAGAGACCCAGTACTTC; CDR3 protein: CASNDRGLETQYF
J gene: TRBJ2-5; D gene: -; V gene: TRBV27; clone size: -; CDR3 DNA: TGTGCCAGCAGTTTAGGGTTCGGGGCGCTGGAGGAGACCCAGTACTTC; CDR3 protein: CASSLGFGALEETQYF
J gene: TRBJ1-2; D gene: -; V gene: TRBV6-5; clone size: -; CDR3 DNA: TGTGCCAGCAGGGGCGACAGACGGCAAGGCTACACCTTC; CDR3 protein: CASRGDRRQGYTF
J gene: TRBJ1-4; D gene: TRBD1; V gene: TRBV30; clone size: -; CDR3 DNA: TGTGCCTGGGCTAGACAGGGTGGAGAAAAACTGTTTTTT; CDR3 protein: CAWARQGGEKLFF
J gene: TRBJ1-1; D gene: TRBD1; V gene: TRBV11-2; clone size: -; CDR3 DNA: TGTGCCAGCAGCCGTTACAGGGGAGGGGGCACTGAAGCTTTCTTT; CDR3 protein: CASSRYRGGGTEAFF
J gene: TRBJ2-3; D gene: -; V gene: TRBV6-4; clone size: -; CDR3 DNA: TGTGCCAGCAGTGACTCGCCCGGGCAGCGCACAGATACGCAGTATTTT; CDR3 protein: CASSDSPGQRTDTQYF
J gene: TRBJ2-1; D gene: TRBD1; V gene: TRBV7-2; clone size: -; CDR3 DNA: TGTGCCAGCAGCCCCCGACAGGGGGCCTATGAGCAGTTCTTC; CDR3 protein: CASSPRQGAYEQFF
J gene: TRBJ2-3; D gene: -; V gene: TRBV6-5; clone size: -; CDR3 DNA: TGTGCCAGCCAGAGAGGGGGACGCACAGATACGCAGTATTTT; CDR3 protein: CASQRGGRTDTQYF
J gene: TRBJ1-2; D gene: TRBD1; V gene: TRBV5-1; clone size: -; CDR3 DNA: TGCGCCAGCAGTTCCGGGACAGGGGTGAGAGGCTACACCTTC; CDR3 protein: CASSSGTGVRGYTF
J gene: TRBJ2-7; D gene: TRBD1; V gene: TRBV7-2; clone size: -; CDR3 DNA: TGTGCCAGCAGCTATTTCCGGACAGGGGACTCCTACGAGCAGTACTTC; CDR3 protein: CASSYFRTGDSYEQYF
J gene: TRBJ2-1; D gene: TRBD2; V gene: TRBV18; clone size: -; CDR3 DNA: TGTGCCAGCTCTCACGACTCTCCTACTAGCGGGGGGTCCTACAATGAGCAGTTCTTC; CDR3 protein: CASSHDSPTSGGSYNEQFF
J gene: TRBJ2-1; D gene: TRBD2; V gene: TRBV19; clone size: -; CDR3 DNA: TGTGCCAGTAGTAACCCGACTAGCGGGGGTTCCAGCTCCTACAATGAGCAGTTCTTC; CDR3 protein: CASSNPTSGGSSSYNEQFF
J gene: TRBJ1-1; D gene: -; V gene: TRBV28; clone size: -; CDR3 DNA: TGTGCCAGCAGTTTAGGGGCAGCGCCTAGCGCTGAAGCTTTCTTT; CDR3 protein: CASSLGAAPSAEAFF
J gene: TRBJ2-5; D gene: -; V gene: TRBV10-3; clone size: -; CDR3 DNA: TGTGCCATCAGTGAGTCGAGGGAAGAGACCCAGTACTTC; CDR3 protein: CAISESREETQYF
J gene: TRBJ2-3; D gene: TRBD2; V gene: TRBV10-3; clone size: -; CDR3 DNA: TGTGCCATCAGGTTCCCCGCGGGACTAGCGGTAGATACGCAGTATTTT; CDR3 protein: CAIRFPAGLAVDTQYF
J gene: TRBJ2-5; D gene: -; V gene: TRBV4-3; clone size: -; CDR3 DNA: TGCGCCAGCAGCCAAGATCGAGGGGGGGCCCAGTACTTC; CDR3 protein: CASSQDRGGAQYF
J gene: TRBJ2-7; D gene: TRBD1; V gene: TRBV6-5; clone size: -; CDR3 DNA: TGTGCCAGCACTAACCAGGGGGACTCCTACGAGCAGTACTTC; CDR3 protein: CASTNQGDSYEQYF
J gene: TRBJ1-3; D gene: -; V gene: TRBV7-8; clone size: -; CDR3 DNA: TGTGCCAGCAGCTACGGGACGGTCTCTGGAAACACCATATATTTT; CDR3 protein: CASSYGTVSGNTIYF
J gene: TRBJ2-7; D gene: -; V gene: TRBV28; clone size: -; CDR3 DNA: TGTGCCAGCAGTTTAGGCGCTACTCCCTACGGGCAGTACTTC; CDR3 protein: CASSLGATPYGQYF
J gene: TRBJ1-6; D gene: -; V gene: TRBV6-1; clone size: -; CDR3 DNA: TGTGCCAGCAGTGGGAACGCAGGGAGCTCCTATAATTCACCCCTCCACTTT; CDR3 protein: CASSGNAGSSYNSPLHF
J gene: TRBJ2-3; D gene: TRBD1; V gene: TRBV13; clone size: -; CDR3 DNA: TGTGCCAGCAGCTTTGACAGGGGCACAGATACGCAGTATTTT; CDR3 protein: CASSFDRGTDTQYF
J gene: TRBJ1-2; D gene: -; V gene: TRBV19; clone size: -; CDR3 DNA: TGTGCCAGTAGTATTTTGGGGTATGGCTACACCTTC; CDR3 protein: CASSILGYGYTF
J gene: TRBJ2-7; D gene: -; V gene: TRBV6-5; clone size: -; CDR3 DNA: TGTGCCAGCAGTTCCTATAGCTACGAGCAGTACTTC; CDR3 protein: CASSSYSYEQYF
J gene: TRBJ1-2; D gene: -; V gene: TRBV10-3; clone size: -; CDR3 DNA: TGTGCCATCGAGGGGCAGGGACTAGGCTACACCTTC; CDR3 protein: CAIEGQGLGYTF
J gene: TRBJ2-5; D gene: -; V gene: TRBV6-5; clone size: -; CDR3 DNA: TGTGCCAGCAGTCCACACGGGGAAGAGACCCAGTACTTC; CDR3 protein: CASSPHGEETQYF